The present T cell receptor (beta chain) was sequenced within a study of blood T cells in healthy people across ages. Using a J-beta primer mix together with a sample-barcoded 5' primer, a second PCR was run for roughly 6 to 12 cycles. Via MiXCR, TCRdb re-called the 5' RACE reads, giving one row per CDR3 protein. Among around 520,000 distinct CDR3 sequences listed, roughly a quarter were seen once. Remarks on this clonotype: What it recognizes is unknown. The junction departs from the called germline gene at one end, perhaps through a read error.

No fewer than 6 micrograms of total RNA were isolated from every sample. Germline assignment: CDR1 SEHNR and CDR2 FQNEAQ (reference sequence). The CDR3 has 16 residues. Broader study findings: Per million T cells, the diversity of TCR beta decreased roughly linearly as age advanced. Whereas aged donors had fewer naive CD4+ cells, long-lived donors had more of them and higher diversity.

These data were also filed under a second study, of T cells of mothers and their children. That source adds: The donor cohort consisted of three healthy Caucasian mothers and their six children.

The sequenced sample was blood. The chain is built from TRBV7-9 and TRBJ2-5; 9 positions match TRBD2. The DNA end lines up better with TRBJ2-1; the J call may be wrong. This receptor was obtained from a boy between 2 and 15 years old in good health. CDR3 in DNA: TGTGCCAGCAGCTCATCGGAGCGGGGGGACTACAATAAGCAGTTCTTC. Protein product: CASSSSERGDYNKQFF.